These 21 T cell receptor beta chains came from one sample sequenced in a study of T cells in Graves' hyperthyroidism and ophthalmopathy. Using RNA transcripts as the source, TCR beta CDR3 regions were amplified. Researchers ran a first-round RT-PCR on the TCR CDR3 using the HTBI primer set. TCRdb independently ran MiXCR on the multiplex PCR reads; one entry per CDR3 protein. The sample has more than 500,000 distinct CDR3 sequences; 12% to 15% are singletons. Material for sequencing was blood. The receptors originated from a woman between 35 and 50 years old with Graves' hyperthyroidism.

This clonotype was detected many times. The chain is built from TRBV20-1 and TRBJ2-2; a weak D match, TRBD1 (5 bases). This CDR3 has 15 amino acids. The V end was cut by 1 base, the J end by 0 bases, with 9 bases between. Germline CDR1 is DFQATT and CDR2 is SNEGSKA (reference sequence). As DNA, the CDR3 is TGCAGTGCTAGAGTCGACAGCGCGAACACCGGGGAGCTGTTTTTT. This encodes CSARVDSANTGELFF.

Details on this clonotype: Just one base apart from a much larger clone, this may be a read error. The missing conserved phenylalanine or tryptophan at the end of this CDR3 makes a read error likely. The V call is TRBV20-1, the J call TRBJ2-7; 7 bases match TRBD2. The CDR3 covers 15 residues. Trimming at V came to 0 bases and at J to 0 bases, leaving 5 bases not matched to a gene. From germline, CDR1 is DFQATT and CDR2 SNEGSKA (reference sequence). The CDR3, as DNA: TGCAGTGCTAGAGATCGAGCGGGACCCTCCTACGAGCAGTACTTA. It encodes CSARDRAGPSYEQYL.

The V gene is TRBV29-1, the J gene TRBJ1-1; D uncertain. The CDR3 loop spans 13 amino acids. Trimming left V 4 bases short and J 7 bases short, with 16 bases between. Germline values: CDR1 SQVTM, CDR2 ANQGSEA. The CDR3: CSVVAGEAFEAFF. CDR3 nucleotides: TGCAGCGTTGTGGCTGGAGAGGCCTTTGAAGCTTTCTTT.

This clonotype was seen more than once but under ten times. The chain combines TRBV20-1 with TRBJ2-1; D remains ambiguous. The germline V gene has CDR1 DFQATT and CDR2 SNEGSKA (reference sequence). The length of the CDR3 is 15 residues. Trimming cost V 2 bases and J 1 base, with 12 bases left between them. CDR3 residues: CSARTIGVSYNEQFF. CDR3 nucleotide sequence: TGCAGTGCTAGAACAATTGGAGTTTCCTACAATGAGCAGTTCTTC.

This clonotype has a count of ten or more. This rearrangement joins TRBV10-2 to TRBJ1-5; no reliable D call. Germline CDR1 reads WSHSY; CDR2 reads SAAADI. Trimming left V 7 bases short and J 4 bases short, with 14 bases between. The CDR3 loop spans 14 amino acids. CDR3 nucleotide sequence: TGCGCCAGCATGCGAGGAGAGACTAATCAGCCCCAGCATTTT. It codes for CASMRGETNQPQHF.

This clonotype was recorded many times. The chain has TRBV11-1 and TRBJ2-3; 12 bases fit TRBD2. CDR3 length: 16 amino acids. Germline V CDR1 and CDR2: SGHAT, FQDESV (reference sequence). V gave up 5 bases and J gave up 2 bases; unmatched junction bases: 5. The CDR3 loop is CASSARTSGTTDTQYF. CDR3 DNA sequence: TGTGCCAGCAGCGCTAGGACTAGCGGGACCACAGATACGCAGTATTTT.

The genes are TRBV12-5 and TRBJ1-4, with a tentative D call TRBD1 (6 bases). Trimming left V 0 bases short and J 0 bases short, with 8 bases between. This CDR3 is 16 amino acids long. The germline CDR1 and CDR2 sequences are LGHNT and FRNRAP. The CDR3 is CASGLVQGSTNEKLFF. CDR3 coding DNA: TGTGCTAGTGGTTTGGTACAGGGATCAACTAATGAAAAACTGTTTTTT.

This clonotype was observed a few times. The CDR3 protein is CASSRSPGWGLAGVRETQYF. CDR3 coding DNA: TGTGCCAGTAGTCGGTCCCCGGGATGGGGACTAGCGGGAGTAAGGGAGACCCAGTACTTC. V and J are TRBV19 and TRBJ2-5, with 14 bases aligning to TRBD2. Germline V gene data show CDR1 as LNHDA and CDR2 as SQIVND (reference sequence). J was trimmed by 5 bases and V by 5 bases; bases with no gene match: 19. This CDR3 comprises 20 residues.

This clonotype was observed a handful of times. The chain joins TRBV6-1 to TRBJ1-1; D not certain. Trimming removed 2 bases from V and 0 bases from J, with 13 bases in between. The CDR3 has 16 amino acids. Germline CDR1 reads MNHNS; CDR2 reads SASEGT. The CDR3 DNA reads TGTGCCAGCAGTGAAATGGCAGGAACCATGAACACTGAAGCTTTCTTT. It translates to CASSEMAGTMNTEAFF.

This clonotype has more than one count but fewer than ten. The chain combines TRBV12-3 or TRBV12-4 with TRBJ1-4; perhaps TRBD1 as D (5 bases). CDR3 length: 14 residues. Trimming shortened V by 3 bases and J by 8 bases, and 13 bases separated the two germline ends. The CDR3 here is CASSLGLGGEKLFF. CDR3 DNA sequence: TGTGCCAGCAGTTTGGGACTTGGAGGGGAAAAACTGTTTTTT.

This clonotype was seen a few times. The chain carries TRBV5-1 and TRBJ2-2; 12 positions agree with TRBD2. Germline CDR1 reads SGHRS; CDR2 reads YFSETQ. J lost 3 bases, V lost 4 bases, and 4 bases had no gene match. The CDR3 spans 16 residues. The CDR3 DNA follows: TGCGCCAGCAGCGCTAGCGGGAGGGTAGACACCGGGGAGCTGTTTTTT. Protein: CASSASGRVDTGELFF. Using reference TRBV5-1 and TRBJ2-2 for the parts outside the CDR3, the full variable domain is KAGVTQTPRYLIKTRGQQVTLSCSPISGHRSVSWYQQTPGQGLQFLFEYFSETQRNKGNFPGRFSGRQFSNSRSEMNVSTLELGDSALYLCASSASGRVDTGELFFGEGSRLTVL.

The rearrangement uses TRBV7-6 and TRBJ2-2; D unresolved. V was cut by 5 bases and J by 0 bases, with 13 bases left in between. This CDR3 region has 16 residues. The V gene's germline CDR1 is SGHVS and CDR2 FNYEAQ. The CDR3 loop reads CASSPRTLSNTGELFF. The CDR3 DNA reads as TGTGCCAGCAGCCCCAGAACCCTTTCGAACACCGGGGAGCTGTTTTTT.

CDR3 in DNA: TGTGCCAGCAGTCCATGGGGCAGGGGGGGATATGGCTACACCTTC. Translated, it gives CASSPWGRGGYGYTF. This sequence joins TRBV27 and TRBJ1-2; 7 bases agree with TRBD1. Germline CDR1 and CDR2: MNHEY and SMNVEV (reference sequence). CDR3 length: 15 residues. V gave up 5 bases and J gave up 5 bases; unmatched junction bases: 11.

There are a few counts of this clonotype. V gene TRBV20-1 combines with J gene TRBJ2-7; D possibly corresponds to TRBD1 (7 bases). There are 16 residues in the CDR3. Germline loops: CDR1 DFQATT, CDR2 SNEGSKA (reference sequence). Trimming shortened V by 0 bases and J by 1 base, and 16 bases separated the two germline ends. The CDR3 here is CSARDQGQGGSYEQYF. The CDR3 DNA reads as TGCAGTGCTAGAGATCAGGGCCAGGGGGGATCCTACGAGCAGTACTTC.

This clonotype was recorded many times. This rearrangement joins TRBV3-1 to TRBJ2-5; a weak D match, TRBD1 (6 bases). V was cut by 1 base and J by 4 bases, with 13 bases left in between. The CDR3 loop spans 15 amino acids. CDR1 LGHDT and CDR2 YNNKEL come from the germline V gene (reference sequence). The CDR3 DNA is TGTGCCAGCAGCCAAGCGCAGGGGCGCGGAGAGACCCAGTACTTC. The encoded protein is CASSQAQGRGETQYF.

This clonotype was recorded many times. The gene calls are TRBV7-3 and TRBJ2-5; tentatively, D is TRBD2 (6 bases). The germline V and J ends were trimmed by 4 bases and 1 base, with 13 bases remaining between them. The CDR3 is 15 amino acids. Germline loops: CDR1 SGHTA, CDR2 FQGTGA. CDR3: CASSSVAGTQETQYF. CDR3 nucleotides: TGTGCCAGCAGCTCAGTGGCGGGAACCCAAGAGACCCAGTACTTC.

This clonotype was recorded many times. V is TRBV6-1 and J is TRBJ2-1, with TRBD2 as a possible D gene (6 bases). The ends were cut back, 10 bases at V and 12 bases at J, with 22 bases in the middle. Germline V gene lookup returns CDR1 MNHNS and CDR2 SASEGT. This CDR3 has 13 amino acids. The CDR3 is CATSGLGPTGQFF. DNA for the CDR3: TGTGCCACCTCGGGACTGGGACCGACGGGGCAGTTCTTC.

V usage is TRBV5-1 and J usage is TRBJ2-1, with 7 bases that match TRBD2. CDR3 length equals 17 residues. Germline values: CDR1 SGHRS, CDR2 YFSETQ. V lost 2 bases and J lost 7; bases outside the gene matches: 15. The CDR3 loop is CASSFMAGDTGSNEQFF. CDR3 bases: TGCGCCAGCAGCTTTATGGCGGGAGACACGGGGTCTAATGAGCAGTTCTTC. Full variable domain (missing parts from reference TRBV5-1 and TRBJ2-1): KAGVTQTPRYLIKTRGQQVTLSCSPISGHRSVSWYQQTPGQGLQFLFEYFSETQRNKGNFPGRFSGRQFSNSRSEMNVSTLELGDSALYLCASSFMAGDTGSNEQFFGPGTRLTVL.

J is TRBJ2-2 and V is TRBV5-5; 11 bases match TRBD2. The CDR3 has 16 amino acids. J gave up 1 base and V 3 bases, and 2 bases lay outside the gene matches. The germline CDR1 and CDR2 sequences are SGHKS and YYEKEE (reference sequence). The CDR3 region has the DNA TGTGCCAGCAGCTCGGGACTAGCGGTGAACACCGGGGAGCTGTTTTTT. Translating gives CASSSGLAVNTGELFF.

The table lists this clonotype with many counts. CDR3 nucleotide sequence: TGTGCCAGCAGTCCCACAGGGGGGTGGGGCAATCAGCCCCAGCATTTT. This encodes CASSPTGGWGNQPQHF. V and J are TRBV28 and TRBJ1-5, with 8 bases lining up with TRBD1. Germline V gene sequence: CDR1 MDHEN, CDR2 SYDVKM. The CDR3 loop spans 16 amino acids. V dropped 5 bases and J dropped 2; count of bases not matched to a gene: 8.

The chain combines TRBV11-2 with TRBJ1-2; D remains unclear. CDR1 and CDR2 from the germline V gene are SGHAT and FQNNGV. The CDR3 length is 14 residues. Trimming left V 4 bases short and J 5 bases short, with 14 bases between. This CDR3 reads CASSSLSGVYGYTF. The CDR3 nucleotides are TGTGCCAGCAGCTCTCTTTCCGGGGTTTATGGCTACACCTTC.